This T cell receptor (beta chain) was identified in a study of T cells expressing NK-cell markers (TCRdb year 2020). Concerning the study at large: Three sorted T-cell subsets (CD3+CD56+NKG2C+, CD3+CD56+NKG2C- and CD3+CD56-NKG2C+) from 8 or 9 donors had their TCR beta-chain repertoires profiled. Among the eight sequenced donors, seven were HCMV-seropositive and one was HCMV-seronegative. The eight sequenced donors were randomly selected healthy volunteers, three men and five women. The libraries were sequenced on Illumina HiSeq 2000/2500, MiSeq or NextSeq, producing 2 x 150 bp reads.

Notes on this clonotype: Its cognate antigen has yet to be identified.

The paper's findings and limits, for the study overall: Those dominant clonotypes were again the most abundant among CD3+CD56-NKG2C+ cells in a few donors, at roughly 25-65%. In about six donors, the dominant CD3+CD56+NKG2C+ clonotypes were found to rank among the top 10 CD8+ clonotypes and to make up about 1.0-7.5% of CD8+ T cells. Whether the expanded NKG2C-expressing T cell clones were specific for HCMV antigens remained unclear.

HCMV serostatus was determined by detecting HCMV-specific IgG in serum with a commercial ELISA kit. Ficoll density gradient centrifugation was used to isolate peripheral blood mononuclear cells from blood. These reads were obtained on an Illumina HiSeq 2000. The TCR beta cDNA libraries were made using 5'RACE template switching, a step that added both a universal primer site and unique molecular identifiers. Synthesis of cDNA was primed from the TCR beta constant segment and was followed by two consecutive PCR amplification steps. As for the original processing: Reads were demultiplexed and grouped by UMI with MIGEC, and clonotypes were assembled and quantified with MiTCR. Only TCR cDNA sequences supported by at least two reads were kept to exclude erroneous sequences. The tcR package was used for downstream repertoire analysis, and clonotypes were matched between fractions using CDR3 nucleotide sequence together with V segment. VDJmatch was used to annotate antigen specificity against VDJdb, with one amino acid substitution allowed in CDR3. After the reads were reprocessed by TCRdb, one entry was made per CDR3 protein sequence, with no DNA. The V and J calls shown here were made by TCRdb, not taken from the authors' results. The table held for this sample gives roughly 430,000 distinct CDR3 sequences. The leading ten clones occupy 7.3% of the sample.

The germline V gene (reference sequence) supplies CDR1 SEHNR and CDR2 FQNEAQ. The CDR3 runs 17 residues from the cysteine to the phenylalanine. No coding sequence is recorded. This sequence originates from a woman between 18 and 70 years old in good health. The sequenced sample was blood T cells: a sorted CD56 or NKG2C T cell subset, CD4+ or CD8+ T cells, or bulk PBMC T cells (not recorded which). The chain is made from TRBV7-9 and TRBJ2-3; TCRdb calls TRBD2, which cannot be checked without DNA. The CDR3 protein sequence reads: CASSLAPSGRGTDTQYF. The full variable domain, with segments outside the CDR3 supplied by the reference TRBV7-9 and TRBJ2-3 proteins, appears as DTGVSQNPRHKITKRGQNVTFRCDPISEHNRLYWYRQTLGQGPEFLTYFQNEAQLEKSRLLSDRFSAERPKGSFSTLEIQRTEQGDSAMYLCASSLAPSGRGTDTQYFGPGTRLTVL.